What follows describes a single T cell receptor beta chain. As yet, its antigen is unknown. The data are from a study of cytomegalovirus exposure and HLA in healthy donors. Study-wide context: One earlier analysis, a look at about 179 million T cells, found around 110 million unique TCR beta sequences. Whole-study results and caveats: Indistinguishable V segments, including TRBV6-2 and TRBV6-3, were excluded.

PCR was performed using 60 Vbeta and 13 Jbeta primers. Per the authors' pipeline: The count from a later analysis was 65 million to 90 million unique TCR beta chains, some 10 million of them shared. Using immunoSEQ multiplex PCR, the repertoire was profiled, and TCRdb retains in-frame clones only, with some absent. That table furnishes V, J and clone size, whereas the DNA furnished D and trimming. This sample yields roughly 80,000 clones, of which more than 75% are seen a single time; about 12% belongs to the top ten. Trimming pared 3 bases from V and 2 bases from J, leaving 23 bases between. CDR3 length: 20 residues. Per germline, CDR1 LNHDA and CDR2 SQIVND (reference sequence).

This TCR derives from a male donor in good health and CMV-seropositive. What was sequenced was PBMCs. The chain employs TRBV19 and TRBJ1-6, with D maybe TRBD1 (6 bases). This CDR3 reads CASSIRLPPGQTTYNSPLHF. CDR3 sequence (DNA): TGTGCCAGTAGTATCCGACTCCCCCCTGGACAGACGACCTATAATTCACCCCTCCACTTT.